This T cell receptor (beta chain) originates from a study of blood T cell repertoires in COVID-19. Study at large: The cDNA or gDNA used as material had been derived from T cells, B-cell-depleted T cells, or PBMCs.

CDR1 is SGHRS and CDR2 is YFSETQ in the germline V gene. After removal of 4 bases from V and 9 bases from J, the junction contained 8 bases not matched to a gene. CDR3 length equals 15 residues. The method was immunoSEQ multiplex PCR; TCRdb's version includes in-frame clones alone and lacks a portion of them. The sample carries 85,000 to 100,000 clones, about 80% recorded once. The sequenced sample consisted of peripheral blood. The source of this sequence is a human donor in a cohort sampled during active COVID-19. The rearrangement links TRBV5-1 to TRBJ2-1; 12 bases map to TRBD2. CDR3 DNA: TGCGCCAGCAGCAGGTCGGGACTAGCGGGTTTTGAGCAGTTCTTC. This translates into CASSRSGLAGFEQFF.